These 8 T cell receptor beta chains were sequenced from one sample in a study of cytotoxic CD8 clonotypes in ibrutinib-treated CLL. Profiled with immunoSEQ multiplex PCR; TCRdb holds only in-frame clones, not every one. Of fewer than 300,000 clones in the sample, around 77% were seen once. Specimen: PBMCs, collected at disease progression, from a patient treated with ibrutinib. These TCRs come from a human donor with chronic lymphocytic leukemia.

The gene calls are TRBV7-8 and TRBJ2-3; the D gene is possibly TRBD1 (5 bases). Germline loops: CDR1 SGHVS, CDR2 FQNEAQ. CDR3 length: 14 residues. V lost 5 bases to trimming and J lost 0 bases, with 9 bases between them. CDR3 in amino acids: CASSKGVSTDTQYF. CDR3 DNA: TGTGCCAGCAGCAAAGGGGTGAGCACAGATACGCAGTATTTT.

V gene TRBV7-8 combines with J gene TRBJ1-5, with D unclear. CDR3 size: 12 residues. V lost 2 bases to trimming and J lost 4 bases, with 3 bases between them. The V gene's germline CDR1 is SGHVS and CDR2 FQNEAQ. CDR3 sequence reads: CASSLMNQPQHF. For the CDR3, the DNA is TGTGCCAGCAGCTTAATGAATCAGCCCCAGCATTTT.

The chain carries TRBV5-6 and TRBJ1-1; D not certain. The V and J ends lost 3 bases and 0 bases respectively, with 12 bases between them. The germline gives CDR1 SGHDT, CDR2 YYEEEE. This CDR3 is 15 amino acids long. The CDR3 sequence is CASSSDRVLNTEAFF. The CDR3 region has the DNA TGTGCCAGCAGCTCCGATCGGGTGTTGAACACTGAAGCTTTCTTT.

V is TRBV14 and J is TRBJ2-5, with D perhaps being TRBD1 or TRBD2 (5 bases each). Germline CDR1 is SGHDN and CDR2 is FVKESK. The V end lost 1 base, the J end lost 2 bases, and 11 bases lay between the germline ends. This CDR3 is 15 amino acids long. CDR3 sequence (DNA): TGTGCCAGCAGCCAAGGTTCCGGGGCTCAAGAGACCCAGTACTTC. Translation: CASSQGSGAQETQYF.

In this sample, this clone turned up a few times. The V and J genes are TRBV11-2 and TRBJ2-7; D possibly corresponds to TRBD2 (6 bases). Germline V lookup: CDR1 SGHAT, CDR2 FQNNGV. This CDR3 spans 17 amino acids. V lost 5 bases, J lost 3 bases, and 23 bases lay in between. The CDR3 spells CASSGGGWRGLLYEQYF. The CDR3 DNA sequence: TGTGCCAGCAGCGGAGGCGGGTGGCGGGGTCTCCTCTACGAGCAGTACTTC.

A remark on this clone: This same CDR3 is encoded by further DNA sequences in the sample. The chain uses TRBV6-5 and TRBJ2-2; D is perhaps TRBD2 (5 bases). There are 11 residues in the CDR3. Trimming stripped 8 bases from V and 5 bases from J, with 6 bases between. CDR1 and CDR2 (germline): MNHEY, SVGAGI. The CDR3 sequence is CASGGTGELFF. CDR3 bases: TGTGCCAGCGGAGGTACCGGGGAGCTGTTTTTT.

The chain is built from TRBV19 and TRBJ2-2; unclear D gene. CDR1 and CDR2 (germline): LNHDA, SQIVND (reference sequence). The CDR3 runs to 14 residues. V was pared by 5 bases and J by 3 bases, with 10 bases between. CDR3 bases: TGTGCCAGTAGTCCTGGACCCTACACCGGGGAGCTGTTTTTT. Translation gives CASSPGPYTGELFF.

The CDR3 region is CASSFGIFGASGRQETQYF. The CDR3 DNA reads TGTGCCAGCAGTTTTGGGATATTTGGGGCTAGCGGGCGTCAAGAGACCCAGTACTTC. V usage is TRBV28 and J usage is TRBJ2-5; TRBD2 matches at 8 bases. There are 19 residues in the CDR3. Germline V gene data show CDR1 as MDHEN and CDR2 as SYDVKM. Trimming at V came to 3 bases and at J to 2 bases, leaving 17 bases not matched to a gene.